The following is a T cell receptor beta chain sequence with its context. The CDR3 length is 14 residues. The germline V and J ends were trimmed by 0 bases and 4 bases, with 7 bases remaining between them. Germline CDR1 reads SGDLS; CDR2 reads YYNGEE. This sample is part of a study of T-cell memory formation after mild COVID-19. From the 5' RACE reads, TCRdb called clonotypes with MiXCR, one entry per CDR3 protein. The sample consists of roughly 450,000 distinct CDR3 sequences, 15% to 20% of them appearing once. Sequences were obtained from PBMCs or a T cell subset sorted from them (not recorded which). This sequence was found in an adult woman who had mild COVID-19 (a few samples of this study predate the infection). Cell type and time point are not known. The V gene is TRBV9, the J gene TRBJ1-4; D is undetermined. CDR3 bases: TGTGCCAGCAGCGTAGGAGGGCATAATGAAAAACTGTTTTTT. It translates to CASSVGGHNEKLFF.